These 24 T cell receptor beta chains originate from one sample sequenced in a study of CD8+ T cells in alopecia areata. The sequencing template was cDNA reverse transcribed from extracted RNA. TCRdb's table, derived via immunoSEQ multiplex PCR, lists solely in-frame clones and lacks some. The sample lists more than 200,000 clones, under 80% occurring once. Material: CD4+ T cells sorted from blood, obtained at week 0. These receptors originate from a human donor with alopecia areata.

The chain employs TRBV29-1 and TRBJ2-5, with D uncertain. Trimming took 3 bases from V and 2 from J, leaving 10 bases between them. Germline V gene data show CDR1 as SQVTM and CDR2 as ANQGSEA. This CDR3 is 13 amino acids long. DNA for the CDR3: TGCAGCGTTGAGCGACTTCGGCAAGAGACCCAGTACTTC. Translating it yields CSVERLRQETQYF.

As to this clone: The identical CDR3 is also encoded by other nucleotide sequences in the sample. This chain joins TRBV5-1 and TRBJ2-5; D is unresolved. The CDR3 is made up of 13 amino acids. Trimming left V 2 bases short and J 2 bases short, with 7 bases between. CDR1 and CDR2 (germline): SGHRS, YFSETQ. The CDR3 DNA sequence: TGCGCCAGCAGCTTAAGGGTACAAGAGACCCAGTACTTC. It translates to CASSLRVQETQYF.

J is TRBJ1-2 and V is TRBV6-5; perhaps TRBD1 as D (5 bases). This CDR3 has 16 residues. V shed 2 bases and J shed 3 bases, with 16 bases lying between them. CDR1 MNHEY and CDR2 SVGAGI come from the germline V gene. CDR3 amino acids: CASSYQGARGDYGYTF. The CDR3 DNA is TGTGCCAGCAGTTACCAAGGGGCCCGGGGAGACTATGGCTACACCTTC.

As regards this clone: The sample has other DNA sequences that encode this CDR3 too. The J gene is TRBJ1-2, the V gene TRBV29-1; D is unresolved. Germline values: CDR1 SQVTM, CDR2 ANQGSEA. The CDR3 covers 11 residues. V was pared by 7 bases and J by 4 bases, with 10 bases between. This CDR3 reads CSAEGGYGYTF. The DNA for the CDR3 is TGCAGCGCCGAGGGTGGCTATGGCTACACCTTC.

This clone has just one count. V is TRBV6-5 and J is TRBJ2-5; D may be TRBD1 (7 bases). The CDR3 runs 15 residues. Germline CDR1 reads MNHEY; CDR2 reads SVGAGI. Trimming removed 10 bases at V and 0 bases at J, with 18 bases between. CDR3 nucleotides: TGTGCCACTACCCTCCAGGGGGGTAACCAAGAGACCCAGTACTTC. It encodes CATTLQGGNQETQYF.

This chain connects TRBV5-1 to TRBJ2-3; no clear D gene. V lost 0 bases, J lost 1 base, and 12 bases lay in between. Germline CDR1 is SGHRS and CDR2 is YFSETQ. CDR3 length equals 16 residues. CDR3 sequence: CASSLVGSGGTDTQYF. The CDR3 nucleotides read TGCGCCAGCAGCTTGGTCGGTTCGGGCGGCACAGATACGCAGTATTTT.

The V and J genes are TRBV5-6 and TRBJ1-5; D ambiguous. This CDR3 contains 14 residues. Germline V gene sequence: CDR1 SGHDT, CDR2 YYEEEE. V lost 0 bases and J lost 3, with 7 bases in between. This CDR3 reads CASSLAGYNQPQHF. DNA for the CDR3: TGTGCCAGCAGCTTGGCCGGTTACAATCAGCCCCAGCATTTT.

This chain links TRBV7-2 with TRBJ2-5; 14 bases are shared with TRBD2. The germline V gene has CDR1 SGHTA and CDR2 FQGNSA. Losses at the gene ends were 5 bases for V and 2 bases for J; bases not matched to a gene: 7. The CDR3 totals 17 residues. DNA for the CDR3: TGTGCCAGCAGCCCCCTGGGACTAGCGGGGGTTCAAGAGACCCAGTACTTC. The encoded protein is CASSPLGLAGVQETQYF. Full variable domain (missing parts from reference TRBV7-2 and TRBJ2-5): GAGVSQSPSNKVTEKGKDVELRCDPISGHTALYWYRQSLGQGLEFLIYFQGNSAPDKSGLPSDRFSAERTGGSVSTLTIQRTQQEDSAVYLCASSPLGLAGVQETQYFGPGTRLLVL.

The CDR3 spells CASSQEPIRVVTPSHYNEQFF. The CDR3 region has the DNA TGTGCCAGCAGCCAAGAGCCAATTAGAGTGGTCACCCCTTCCCACTACAATGAGCAGTTCTTC. The J gene is TRBJ2-1, the V gene TRBV14; D gene uncertain. Per the germline V gene, CDR1 is SGHDN and CDR2 is FVKESK. The CDR3 totals 21 residues. V gave up 0 bases and J gave up 3 bases, with 27 bases separating them.

This chain connects TRBV2 to TRBJ1-5; 7 bases are shared with TRBD1. The CDR3 is 15 amino acids. The V and J ends lost 3 bases and 6 bases, in that order; junction bases with no gene match: 8. The germline V gene has CDR1 SNHLY and CDR2 FYNNEI. The CDR3 protein is CASSDDRVGGQPQHF. DNA for the CDR3: TGTGCCAGCAGTGACGACAGGGTGGGAGGTCAGCCCCAGCATTTT.

This chain links TRBV30 with TRBJ1-2; TRBD1 is a possible D gene (5 bases). There are 13 residues in the CDR3. CDR1 is GTSNPN and CDR2 is SVGIG in the germline V gene (reference sequence). V lost 8 bases, J lost 3 bases, and 16 bases lay in between. The CDR3 loop is CARGKYRDYGYTF. The CDR3, as DNA: TGTGCCCGGGGGAAGTATAGGGACTATGGCTACACCTTC.

In its sample, this clone was seen a few times. The chain is built from TRBV29-1 and TRBJ2-7, with a tentative D call TRBD1 (5 bases). The CDR3 is 11 residues long. With 4 bases removed from V and 2 bases from J, the gap between germline ends came to 6 bases. Germline-derived CDR1 and CDR2 are SQVTM and ANQGSEA. CDR3 in amino acids: CSVARAYEQYF. The CDR3 DNA follows: TGCAGCGTTGCCAGGGCCTACGAGCAGTACTTC.

In DNA, the CDR3 is TGTGCCAGCAGCTCCCCCACGCGGCTAGCGTACTTC. This encodes CASSSPTRLAYF. The V call is TRBV5-6, the J call TRBJ2-5, with a tentative D call TRBD2 (5 bases). V was pared by 3 bases and J by 13 bases, with 16 bases between. This CDR3 is built from 12 residues. CDR1 is SGHDT and CDR2 is YYEEEE in the germline V gene.

The CDR3 DNA reads TGTGCCAGCAGTACATTTCCCCTTAGCAATCAGCCCCAGCATTTT. Protein: CASSTFPLSNQPQHF. The chain has TRBV5-6 and TRBJ1-5; no reliable D call. The CDR3 sequence is 15 residues long. V dropped 5 bases and J dropped 0 bases, with 12 bases sitting between them. Germline CDR1 is SGHDT and CDR2 is YYEEEE.

This clone was seen a handful of times. The rearrangement joins TRBV2 to TRBJ2-1; D might be TRBD1 (10 bases). The germline V gene encodes CDR1 SNHLY and CDR2 FYNNEI. Trimming took 4 bases from V and 8 from J, leaving 21 bases between them. The CDR3 is 16 amino acids. The CDR3 coding sequence is TGTGCCAGCAGTGCGACAGGGGGCGGGAGGGCACATGAGCAGTTCTTC. This encodes CASSATGGGRAHEQFF.

This clone was recorded only once. The CDR3 reads CSVGGTYREQYF. The CDR3, as DNA: TGCAGCGTTGGGGGGACGTACAGGGAGCAGTACTTC. The chain is built from TRBV29-1 and TRBJ2-7; TRBD1 or TRBD2 may be the D gene (5 bases each). CDR3 length equals 12 residues. Between the trimmed V and J ends, which lost 4 bases and 7 bases, there was a span of 14 bases. Germline CDR1 and CDR2: SQVTM and ANQGSEA.

This chain connects TRBV7-2 to TRBJ2-7; D perhaps matches TRBD2 (6 bases). The V and J ends lost 5 bases and 5 bases respectively, with 10 bases between them. Germline-derived CDR1 and CDR2 are SGHTA and FQGNSA. This CDR3 is 12 amino acids long. This chain's CDR3 is CASSARTNEQYF. The CDR3 nucleotides read TGTGCCAGCAGCGCCCGGACTAACGAGCAGTACTTC.

This sequence joins TRBV30 and TRBJ2-1; 10 bases are shared with TRBD2. There are 15 residues in the CDR3. Germline V CDR1 and CDR2: GTSNPN, SVGIG (reference sequence). The ends lost 0 bases at V and 6 bases at J; junction bases unmatched: 5. CDR3 sequence: CAWSVLSGGRNEQFF. The CDR3, as DNA: TGTGCCTGGAGTGTACTTAGCGGGGGGCGCAATGAGCAGTTCTTC.

The chain employs TRBV29-1 and TRBJ2-5, with D unresolved. CDR1 and CDR2 (germline): SQVTM, ANQGSEA. Trimming removed 4 bases from V and 4 bases from J, with 13 bases in between. The CDR3 has 13 residues. The CDR3 spells CSVGGDGRETQYF. The CDR3 coding sequence is TGCAGCGTTGGTGGGGATGGTAGAGAGACCCAGTACTTC.

The chain couples TRBV9 to TRBJ2-3; 11 bases match TRBD2. Germline V CDR1 and CDR2: SGDLS, YYNGEE. The CDR3 runs to 16 residues. V gave up 0 bases and J gave up 2 bases; unmatched junction bases: 2. CDR3: CASSVASGGPTDTQYF. For the CDR3, the DNA is TGTGCCAGCAGCGTAGCTAGCGGGGGGCCCACAGATACGCAGTATTTT. The whole variable domain, filled in from reference TRBV9 and TRBJ2-3, reads DSGVTQTPKHLITATGQRVTLRCSPRSGDLSVYWYQQSLDQGLQFLIQYYNGEERAKGNILERFSAQQFPDLHSELNLSSLELGDSALYFCASSVASGGPTDTQYFGPGTRLTVL.

V gene TRBV5-1 combines with J gene TRBJ1-2; D is unresolved. Germline CDR1 and CDR2: SGHRS and YFSETQ. The CDR3 is 14 residues long. V was shortened by 2 bases and J by 5 bases, with 13 bases between the two germline ends. CDR3 protein: CASSFRTADYGYTF. CDR3 coding DNA: TGCGCCAGCAGCTTTAGGACGGCAGATTATGGCTACACCTTC.

The J gene is TRBJ1-1, the V gene TRBV4-1, with D unclear. Germline values: CDR1 MGHRA, CDR2 YSYEKL. The V and J ends lost 1 base and 6 bases respectively, with 9 bases between them. The length of the CDR3 is 13 residues. CDR3 DNA: TGCGCCAGCAGCCAAGGGTTTTTGGCTGAAGCTTTCTTT. Amino acid sequence: CASSQGFLAEAFF.

This clone was detected a few times. V usage is TRBV7-3 and J usage is TRBJ2-7; D could derive from TRBD1 or TRBD2 (5 bases each). Germline loops: CDR1 SGHTA, CDR2 FQGTGA. V lost 6 bases and J lost 0, with 9 bases in between. The CDR3 spans 13 residues. This chain's CDR3 is CASSSGPSYEQYF. The CDR3 DNA sequence: TGTGCCAGCAGTTCGGGACCCTCCTACGAGCAGTACTTC.

V gene TRBV9 combines with J gene TRBJ2-1; 8 bases are a match to TRBD1. The V segment lost 4 bases and the J segment 5 bases; nucleotides outside the gene matches: 5. Germline loops: CDR1 SGDLS, CDR2 YYNGEE. There are 14 residues in the CDR3. This CDR3 reads CASSHGQGDNEQFF. CDR3 DNA sequence: TGTGCCAGCAGCCACGGACAGGGAGACAATGAGCAGTTCTTC.